Described below is a single T cell receptor beta chain sequence and its context. After removal of 4 bases from V and 4 bases from J, the junction contained 10 bases not matched to a gene. CDR1 and CDR2 from the germline V gene are SQVTM and ANQGSEA. There are 15 residues in the CDR3. This record belongs to a study of blood T cell repertoires in COVID-19. In the study overall: There were acute and convalescent COVID-19 samples, and they came from the United States, Italy and Spain.

Adults between about 18 and 89 years of age took part from 20 to 25 US areas. Participant-given clinical history determined each cohort assignment. This table comes from immunoSEQ multiplex PCR, and its TCRdb copy is limited to in-frame clones, with some not included. This sample has about 400,000 clones, with over 75% found just once. The TCR originated in a woman in her thirties or forties with acute COVID-19. V and J are TRBV29-1 and TRBJ2-5; 9 bases map to TRBD2. The sample was PBMCs or T cells enriched from blood (not recorded which). The CDR3 bases are TGCAGCGTTGGCCTAGGTTCGACTAGCGGAGAGACCCAGTACTTC. Its protein product is CSVGLGSTSGETQYF. Supplemented by reference TRBV29-1 and TRBJ2-5, the full variable domain reads SAVISQKPSRDICQRGTSLTIQCQVDSQVTMMFWYRQQPGQSLTLIATANQGSEATYESGFVIDKFPISRPNLTFSTLTVSNMSPEDSSIYLCSVGLGSTSGETQYFGPGTRLLVL.